This entry lists 4 T cell receptor beta chains sequenced from one sample in a study of type 1 regulatory T cells. TCRdb re-called the reads through MiXCR, storing one row per CDR3 protein. In the table there are over 90,000 distinct CDR3 sequences, roughly a third of which are singletons. Input material: CD4+ T cells, either the whole sample or a sorted fraction (not recorded which). The origin of the receptors is a human donor in good health.

As concerns this clonotype: This may come from a read error, since a much larger clone is one base off. This chain links TRBV20-1 with TRBJ2-2; no reliable D call. CDR3 length equals 17 residues. V was clipped by 0 bases and J by 2 bases, with 16 bases between them. The germline V gene has CDR1 DFQATT and CDR2 SNEGSKA (reference sequence). CDR3 in amino acids: CSARDMDRGRNTGELFF. The CDR3 DNA reads as TGCAGTGCTAGAGATATGGATCGCGGAAGAAACACCGGGGAGCTGTTTTTT.

This clonotype was seen a handful of times. The rearrangement joins TRBV2 to TRBJ2-1, with D perhaps given as TRBD1 or TRBD2 (5 bases each). This CDR3 region has 14 residues. The V gene's germline CDR1 is SNHLY and CDR2 FYNNEI. Trimming stripped 7 bases from V and 4 bases from J, with 14 bases between. The CDR3 sequence is CASNPGPTYNEQFF. The DNA of the CDR3 is TGTGCCAGCAACCCGGGACCGACGTACAATGAGCAGTTCTTC.

V gene TRBV28 combines with J gene TRBJ2-4; D call uncertain. V was cut by 4 bases and J by 8 bases, with 24 bases left in between. The CDR3 consists of 17 residues. The germline V gene encodes CDR1 MDHEN and CDR2 SYDVKM. CDR3 coding DNA: TGTGCCAGCAGTTCTAGTGGCGTCAGCCCGCCTCTCGACATTCAGTACTTC. This gives the protein CASSSSGVSPPLDIQYF.

V is TRBV28 and J is TRBJ1-2, with D possibly matching TRBD1 (5 bases). V was trimmed by 5 bases and J by 3 bases, leaving 13 bases between them. The CDR3 has 14 residues. Germline CDR1 reads MDHEN; CDR2 reads SYDVKM. CDR3 in amino acids: CASSRDAGDYGYTF. As DNA, the CDR3 is TGTGCCAGCAGTCGGGACGCTGGGGACTATGGCTACACCTTC.